This TCR beta chain originates from a study of blood T cell repertoires in COVID-19. Study in general: Samples came from the United States, Italy and Spain, spanning acute and convalescent COVID-19.

CDR3 length: 14 residues. Germline V gives CDR1 SGHRS, CDR2 YFSETQ. V dropped 7 bases and J dropped 0; count of bases not matched to a gene: 4. Measured with immunoSEQ multiplex PCR; TCRdb has only the in-frame clones, and not every one. The sample carries 350,000 to 450,000 clones, about 89% recorded once. This clonotype originated in a middle-aged man in a cohort exposed to, infected with or recovered from COVID-19 (not recorded which). The V and J genes are TRBV5-1 and TRBJ2-3; 8 positions agree with TRBD2. The sample consisted of PBMCs or T cells enriched from blood (not recorded which). CDR3 protein: CASHGGVSTDTQYF. DNA of the CDR3: TGCGCCAGCCACGGGGGGGTTAGCACAGATACGCAGTATTTT.